Below, 11 T cell receptor beta chains from the same sample are listed, as sequenced in a study of OX40 agonist ivuxolimab in advanced cancers. Assay used: immunoSEQ multiplex PCR; TCRdb lists only in-frame clones, some missing. The sample has more than 65,000 clones; approximately 84% are singletons. The material was CD4+ or CD8+ T cells sorted from blood, obtained in a trial of the OX40 agonist ivuxolimab. These TCRs come from an adult with an advanced solid tumor such as melanoma, head and neck, liver or kidney cancer.

J is TRBJ2-3 and V is TRBV7-8; no reliable D call. Germline loops: CDR1 SGHVS, CDR2 FQNEAQ. The CDR3 sequence is 17 residues long. Trimming left V 2 bases short and J 7 bases short, with 22 bases between. In nucleotides, the CDR3 is TGTGCCAGCAGCTTACCTCCAGAAATTCGAAGAGGATATACGCAGTATTTT. This encodes CASSLPPEIRRGYTQYF.

The chain joins TRBV7-9 to TRBJ2-5; the D gene could be TRBD1 or TRBD2 (5 bases each). The CDR3 runs to 15 residues. V was pared by 1 base and J by 3 bases, with 12 bases between. Germline V gene sequence: CDR1 SEHNR, CDR2 FQNEAQ (reference sequence). The CDR3 sequence: CASSLGGPTKETQYF. The CDR3 DNA reads as TGTGCCAGCAGCTTAGGGGGACCCACGAAAGAGACCCAGTACTTC. The variable domain in full, completed from reference TRBV7-9 and TRBJ2-5, reads DTGVSQNPRHKITKRGQNVTFRCDPISEHNRLYWYRQTLGQGPEFLTYFQNEAQLEKSRLLSDRFSAERPKGSFSTLEIQRTEQGDSAMYLCASSLGGPTKETQYFGPGTRLLVL.

The gene calls are TRBV7-8 and TRBJ1-5; perhaps TRBD1 as D (5 bases). Germline lookup yields CDR1 SGHVS and CDR2 FQNEAQ. This CDR3 has 15 residues. V was cut by 2 bases and J by 2 bases, with 10 bases left in between. The CDR3 nucleotides read TGTGCCAGCAGCTTATCGAGGGGAGGCAATCAGCCCCAGCATTTT. It encodes CASSLSRGGNQPQHF. Filled out from reference TRBV7-8 and TRBJ1-5, the complete variable domain reads GAGVSQSPRYKVAKRGQDVALRCDPISGHVSLFWYQQALGQGPEFLTYFQNEAQLDKSGLPSDRFFAERPEGSVSTLKIQRTQQEDSAVYLCASSLSRGGNQPQHFGDGTRLSIL.

V gene TRBV6-5 combines with J gene TRBJ2-1; a weak D match, TRBD2 (5 bases). V shed 2 bases and J shed 9 bases, with 17 bases lying between them. This CDR3 is 15 amino acids long. CDR1 is MNHEY and CDR2 is SVGAGI in the germline V gene. CDR3 loop: CASSYNPGSGGEQFF. The CDR3 DNA sequence: TGTGCCAGCAGTTACAATCCTGGAAGCGGTGGTGAGCAGTTCTTC.

The chain joins TRBV2 to TRBJ2-1, with D unresolved. CDR1 and CDR2 from the germline V gene are SNHLY and FYNNEI. V was clipped by 2 bases and J by 5 bases, with 7 bases between them. CDR3 length: 13 residues. The CDR3 loop reads CASSESTNNEQFF. Written as DNA, the CDR3 is TGTGCCAGCAGTGAAAGTACGAACAATGAGCAGTTCTTC.

The rearrangement uses TRBV7-6 and TRBJ1-2; D ambiguous. V lost 5 bases and J 6 bases, leaving 10 bases between the germline ends. There are 12 residues in the CDR3. Per the germline V gene, CDR1 is SGHVS and CDR2 is FNYEAQ. The CDR3 bases are TGTGCCAGCAGCGGAAGGGAACATGGCTACACCTTC. Translation: CASSGREHGYTF.

The chain has TRBV5-8 and TRBJ2-1; 10 positions match TRBD2. CDR3 size: 14 residues. Germline loops: CDR1 SGHTS, CDR2 YDEGEE. J was trimmed by 7 bases and V by 7 bases; bases with no gene match: 8. The CDR3 here is CASRVLAGRNEQFF. The CDR3 nucleotides are TGTGCCAGCCGGGTACTAGCGGGGAGAAATGAGCAGTTCTTC.

This chain uses TRBV5-4 with TRBJ1-3; TRBD1 agrees at 8 bases. CDR1 is SGHNT and CDR2 is YYREEE in the germline V gene (reference sequence). The CDR3 consists of 15 residues. V trimming: 5 bases; J trimming: 0 bases; junction bases outside the gene matches: 4. CDR3 amino acids: CASSKGQGSGNTIYF. The DNA for the CDR3 is TGTGCCAGCAGTAAAGGACAGGGCTCTGGAAACACCATATATTTT.

This clone was detected only a few times. J is TRBJ1-1 and V is TRBV5-1, with 8 nucleotides matching TRBD1. The CDR3 spans 16 residues. V shed 5 bases, J shed 11 bases, and the junction held 20 bases outside the gene matches. Looked up from germline, CDR1 is SGHRS and CDR2 is YFSETQ. Here the CDR3 reads CASRRVLDRGGFRAFF. As DNA, the CDR3 is TGCGCCAGCAGACGGGTTTTAGACAGGGGAGGCTTTCGGGCTTTCTTT.

The rearrangement joins TRBV12-2 to TRBJ2-1; no check of the table's D call, TRBD1, against the DNA was made. TRBV12-2 is a listed pseudogene. The CDR3 consists of 24 residues. This CDR3 reads CASRFRAPRARTGGAEVGHNEQFF. DNA for the CDR3: TGTGCAAGTCGCTTTAGGGCCCCTCGTGCACGGACAGGGGGAGCCGAGGTGGGACACAATGAGCAGTTCTTC.

This clone appeared a few times. The gene calls are TRBV9 and TRBJ2-2; 8 bases fit TRBD1. Germline CDR1 and CDR2: SGDLS and YYNGEE. This CDR3 is 15 amino acids long. With 7 bases clipped from V and 7 bases from J, the junction kept 12 bases outside the gene matches. The CDR3 DNA reads TGTGCCAGCCAGGGGGGCAGGGGGCTGAGCGGGGAGCTGTTTTTT. It specifies CASQGGRGLSGELFF.